This T cell receptor (beta chain) came from a study of identifying expanded T cells in peripheral blood. Clones were sequenced by immunoSEQ multiplex PCR, and TCRdb holds only the in-frame ones, with some missing. The sample consists of under 85,000 clones, over 80% of them appearing once. Study outcomes and limitations: Variance in clone template counts between approximately 2-week samples significantly increased with total template count across all healthy donors.

On this clone: Its antigen is not known.

There are 15 residues in the CDR3. In germline, CDR1 is MNHEY, CDR2 SMNVEV (reference sequence). V lost 5 bases and J lost 5; bases outside the gene matches: 7. During the collection period, no donor immune events like infections were recorded. V gene TRBV27 combines with J gene TRBJ2-7, with 12 bases identical to TRBD2. This clonotype was obtained from a person aged 18-69 years in good health. Material for sequencing was blood. The CDR3 here is CASSLAGGPFNEQYF. The CDR3 nucleotides read TGTGCCAGCAGTCTAGCGGGAGGGCCGTTCAACGAGCAGTACTTC.